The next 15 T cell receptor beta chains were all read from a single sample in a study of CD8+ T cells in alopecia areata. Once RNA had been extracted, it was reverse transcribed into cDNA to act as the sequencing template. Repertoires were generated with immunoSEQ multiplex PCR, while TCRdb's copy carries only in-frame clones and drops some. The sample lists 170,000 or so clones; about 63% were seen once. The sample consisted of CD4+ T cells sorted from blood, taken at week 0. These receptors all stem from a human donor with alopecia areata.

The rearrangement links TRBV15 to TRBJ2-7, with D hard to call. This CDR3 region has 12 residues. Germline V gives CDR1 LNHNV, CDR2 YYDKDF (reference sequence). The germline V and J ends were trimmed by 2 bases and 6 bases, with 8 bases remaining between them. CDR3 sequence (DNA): TGTGCCACCAGCAGAAGTCTTGGCGAGCAGTACTTC. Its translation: CATSRSLGEQYF.

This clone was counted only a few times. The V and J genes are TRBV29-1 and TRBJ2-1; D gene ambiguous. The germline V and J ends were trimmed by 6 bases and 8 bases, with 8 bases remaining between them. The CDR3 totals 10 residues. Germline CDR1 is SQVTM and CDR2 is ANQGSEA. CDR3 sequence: CSVVDDEQFF. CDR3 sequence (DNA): TGCAGCGTCGTGGATGATGAGCAGTTCTTC.

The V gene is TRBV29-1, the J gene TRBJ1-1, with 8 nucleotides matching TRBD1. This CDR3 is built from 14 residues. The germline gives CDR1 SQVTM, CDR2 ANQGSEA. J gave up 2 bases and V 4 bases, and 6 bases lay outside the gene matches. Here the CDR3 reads CSVGRTGINTEAFF. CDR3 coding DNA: TGCAGCGTTGGACGGACAGGGATCAACACTGAAGCTTTCTTT.

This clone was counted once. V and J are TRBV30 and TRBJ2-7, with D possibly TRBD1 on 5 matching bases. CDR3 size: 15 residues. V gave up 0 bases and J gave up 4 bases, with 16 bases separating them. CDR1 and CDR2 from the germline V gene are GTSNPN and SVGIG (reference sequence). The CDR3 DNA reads TGTGCCTGGAGTGTAGGGGCTTTCCAAGGGTACGAGCAGTACTTC. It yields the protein CAWSVGAFQGYEQYF.

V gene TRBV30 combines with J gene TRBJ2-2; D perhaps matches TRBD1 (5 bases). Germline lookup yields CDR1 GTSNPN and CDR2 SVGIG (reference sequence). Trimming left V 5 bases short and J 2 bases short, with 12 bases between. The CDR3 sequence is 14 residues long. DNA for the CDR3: TGTGCCTGGGACAGAACAATCAACACCGGGGAGCTGTTTTTT. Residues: CAWDRTINTGELFF.

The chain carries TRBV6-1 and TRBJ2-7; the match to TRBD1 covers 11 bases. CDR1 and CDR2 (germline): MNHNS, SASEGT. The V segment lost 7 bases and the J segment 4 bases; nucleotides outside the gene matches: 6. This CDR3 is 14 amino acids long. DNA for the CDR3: TGTGCCAGCAATCCGGGACAGGGGGTGTACGAGCAGTACTTC. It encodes CASNPGQGVYEQYF.

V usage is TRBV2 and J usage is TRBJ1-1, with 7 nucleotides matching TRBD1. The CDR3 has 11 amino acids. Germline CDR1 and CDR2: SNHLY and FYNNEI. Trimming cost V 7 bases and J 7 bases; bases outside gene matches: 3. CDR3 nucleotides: TGTGCCAGCACCCGGGACAGTGAAGCTTTCTTT. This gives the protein CASTRDSEAFF. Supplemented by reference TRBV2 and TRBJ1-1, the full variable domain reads EPEVTQTPSHQVTQMGQEVILRCVPISNHLYFYWYRQILGQKVEFLVSFYNNEISEKSEIFDDQFSVERPDGSNFTLKIRSTKLEDSAMYFCASTRDSEAFFGQGTRLTVV.

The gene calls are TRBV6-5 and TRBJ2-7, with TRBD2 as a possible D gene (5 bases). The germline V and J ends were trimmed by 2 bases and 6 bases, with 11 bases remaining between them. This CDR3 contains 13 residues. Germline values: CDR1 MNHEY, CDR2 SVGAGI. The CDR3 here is CASSYLADGEQYF. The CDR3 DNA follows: TGTGCCAGCAGTTACCTAGCCGACGGCGAGCAGTACTTC.

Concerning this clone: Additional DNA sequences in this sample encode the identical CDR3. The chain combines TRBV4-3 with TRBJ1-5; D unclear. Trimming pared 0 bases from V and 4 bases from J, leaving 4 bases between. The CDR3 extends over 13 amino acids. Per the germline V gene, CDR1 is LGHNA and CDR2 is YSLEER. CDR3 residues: CASSQDSNQPQHF. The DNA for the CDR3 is TGCGCCAGCAGCCAAGATTCGAATCAGCCCCAGCATTTT.

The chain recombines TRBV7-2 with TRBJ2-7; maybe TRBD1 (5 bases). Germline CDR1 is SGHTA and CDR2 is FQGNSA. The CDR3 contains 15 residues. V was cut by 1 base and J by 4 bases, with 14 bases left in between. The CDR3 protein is CASSLVTGREYEQYF. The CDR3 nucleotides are TGTGCCAGCAGCTTAGTAACAGGCCGCGAGTACGAGCAGTACTTC.

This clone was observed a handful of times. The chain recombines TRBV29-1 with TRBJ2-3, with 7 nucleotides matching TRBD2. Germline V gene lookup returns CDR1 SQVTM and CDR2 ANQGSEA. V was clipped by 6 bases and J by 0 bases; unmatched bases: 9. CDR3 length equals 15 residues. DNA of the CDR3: TGCAGCGTCCAAGGCCCTAGCGGTAGCACAGATACGCAGTATTTT. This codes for CSVQGPSGSTDTQYF.

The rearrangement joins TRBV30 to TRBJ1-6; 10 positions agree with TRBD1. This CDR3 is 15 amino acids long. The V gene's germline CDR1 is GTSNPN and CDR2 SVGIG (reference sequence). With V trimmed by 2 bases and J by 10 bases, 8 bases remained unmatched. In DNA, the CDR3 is TGTGCCTGGAGTCTCACGACAGGGGGCGACTCACCCCTCCACTTT. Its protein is CAWSLTTGGDSPLHF.

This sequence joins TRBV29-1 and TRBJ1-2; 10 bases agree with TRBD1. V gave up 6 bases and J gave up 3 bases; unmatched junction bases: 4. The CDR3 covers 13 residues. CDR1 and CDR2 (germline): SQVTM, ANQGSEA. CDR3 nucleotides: TGCAGCGTGAACGGACAGGGGGACTATGGCTACACCTTC. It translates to CSVNGQGDYGYTF.

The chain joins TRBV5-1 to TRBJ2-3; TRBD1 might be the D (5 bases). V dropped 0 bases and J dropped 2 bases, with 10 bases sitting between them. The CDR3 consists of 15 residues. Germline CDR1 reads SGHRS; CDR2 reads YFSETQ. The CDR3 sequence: CASSLDTGVTDTQYF. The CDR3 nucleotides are TGCGCCAGCAGCTTGGATACAGGAGTCACAGATACGCAGTATTTT.

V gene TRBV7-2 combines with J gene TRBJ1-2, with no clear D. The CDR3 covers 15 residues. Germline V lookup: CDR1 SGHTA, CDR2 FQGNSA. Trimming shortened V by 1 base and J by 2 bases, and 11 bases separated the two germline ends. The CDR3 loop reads CASSLVFGRNYGYTF. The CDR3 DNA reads TGTGCCAGCAGCTTAGTGTTTGGGAGAAACTATGGCTACACCTTC.